The source of this TCR beta chain is a study of cytomegalovirus exposure and HLA in healthy donors. With 60 Vbeta and 13 Jbeta primers, the PCR was carried out. The data were produced by immunoSEQ multiplex PCR, yet TCRdb's version contains in-frame clones alone and is incomplete. This sample carries tens of thousands of clones, approximately 80% of them seen once, and the ten largest clones take under 12%. This CDR3 spans 15 amino acids. Germline V gene lookup returns CDR1 MRHNA and CDR2 SNTAGT. Trimming took 3 bases from V and 5 from J; bases not matched to a gene: 4. The sequence was obtained from a woman aged 18-29 years in good health and CMV-seropositive. The chain combines TRBV6-4 with TRBJ2-1; TRBD2 aligns across 10 bases. The sequencing sample was made of PBMCs. CDR3 in amino acids: CASSESGGADNEQFF. The CDR3 region has the DNA TGTGCCAGCAGTGAAAGCGGGGGGGCCGACAATGAGCAGTTCTTC.